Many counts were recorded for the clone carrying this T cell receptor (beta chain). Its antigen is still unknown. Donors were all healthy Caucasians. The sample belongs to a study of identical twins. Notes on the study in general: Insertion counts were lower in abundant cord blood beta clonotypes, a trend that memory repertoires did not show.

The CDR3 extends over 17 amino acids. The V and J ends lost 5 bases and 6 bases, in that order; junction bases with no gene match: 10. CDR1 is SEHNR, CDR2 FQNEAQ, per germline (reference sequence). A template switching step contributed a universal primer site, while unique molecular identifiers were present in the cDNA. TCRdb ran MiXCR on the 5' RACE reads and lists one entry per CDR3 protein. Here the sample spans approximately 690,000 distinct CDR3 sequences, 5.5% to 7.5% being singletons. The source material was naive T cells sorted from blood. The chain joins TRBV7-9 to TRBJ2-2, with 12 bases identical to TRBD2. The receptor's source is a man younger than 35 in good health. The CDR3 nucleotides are TGTGCCAGCAGCGCCGGACTAGCGGGACCCTCTGCCGGGGAGCTGTTTTTT. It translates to CASSAGLAGPSAGELFF.